This T cell receptor (beta chain) was profiled in a study of control samples from healthy donors and cancer patients. Germline CDR1 reads SGHAT; CDR2 reads FQNNGV. CDR3 length equals 15 residues. The ends lost 4 bases at V and 8 bases at J; junction bases unmatched: 9. Using immunoSEQ multiplex PCR, the repertoire was profiled, and TCRdb retains in-frame clones only, with some absent. The table lists under 200,000 clones, roughly 93% of them singletons. Sequenced material: blood. The source is a woman aged 55-69 years in good health. The gene calls are TRBV11-2 and TRBJ2-4; TRBD2 aligns across 9 bases. The chain's CDR3 is CASSSYSGGVDIQYF. As DNA, the CDR3 is TGTGCCAGCAGCTCGTATAGCGGGGGTGTAGACATTCAGTACTTC.